A selection of T cell receptor beta chains follows, all from one sample in a study of beta chain features in type 1 diabetes. Generated by immunoSEQ multiplex PCR, the TCRdb table keeps only in-frame clones and is missing some. The repertoire holds over 600,000 clones, with over 10% as singletons. Sequences were obtained from naive CD4+ T cells from blood. The receptors here all came from a man aged 25-45 years with type 1 diabetes. Both conserved end residues are part of each CDR3. The D gene is left open where the match is weak. Some rows have no size entry. The others give once, few or many, or a class for an expanded clone.

D gene	J gene	clone size	V gene	CDR3 DNA	CDR3 protein
NA	TRBJ1-6	NA	TRBV11-2	TGTGCCAGCAGCCTTAGACAGGATAATTCACCCCTCCACTTT	CASSLRQDNSPLHF
TRBD1	TRBJ1-1	few	TRBV4-2	TGTGCCAGCAGCCCTACAGGGGTACCTGAAGCTTTCTTT	CASSPTGVPEAFF
TRBD1	TRBJ2-2	few	TRBV28	TGTGCCAGCAGTTGGGACAGGGGGCGCGGGGAGCTGTTTTTT	CASSWDRGRGELFF
TRBD1	TRBJ1-1	NA	TRBV29-1	TGCAGCATCGGGGGACAGGGGGCTACTGAAGCTTTCTTT	CSIGGQGATEAFF
NA	TRBJ2-1	NA	TRBV30	TGTGCCTGCGGGGCGGGTACCCGACTAAACAATGAGCAGTTCTTC	CACGAGTRLNNEQFF
TRBD2	TRBJ2-7	NA	TRBV6-5	TGTGCCAGCAGTTATGAGGCGGGAGGCAACTACGAGCAGTACTTC	CASSYEAGGNYEQYF
NA	TRBJ1-5	NA	TRBV29-1	TGCAGCGTTGAATCGACAGGTAATCAGCCCCAGCATTTT	CSVESTGNQPQHF
NA	TRBJ1-2	few	TRBV6-1	TGTGCCAGCAGTGATTGGGCTAACTATGGCTACACCTTC	CASSDWANYGYTF
TRBD1	TRBJ2-5	few	TRBV5-1	TGCGCCAGCAGCCACCGACAGGGTCAAGAGACCCAGTACTTC	CASSHRQGQETQYF
TRBD1	TRBJ1-5	few	TRBV5-1	TGCGCCAGCAGCATCGGGACAGGGGGAAGCAATCAGCCCCAGCATTTT	CASSIGTGGSNQPQHF
TRBD1	TRBJ2-3	few	TRBV6-5	TGTGCCAGCACAGACAGGGGGCTGGGAGATACGCAGTATTTT	CASTDRGLGDTQYF
NA	TRBJ2-3	few	TRBV30	TGTGCCTGGAGGACGGGACTGGGTACCGTAGATACGCAGTATTTT	CAWRTGLGTVDTQYF
NA	TRBJ2-7	few	TRBV5-1	TGCGCCAGCAGCCAGACCGGACAGTTCAGCTCCTACGAGCAGTACTTC	CASSQTGQFSSYEQYF
NA	TRBJ1-5	few	TRBV7-8	TGTGCCAGCAGTCCCAGTTGGGGTGACGGCCAGCCCCAGCATTTT	CASSPSWGDGQPQHF
NA	TRBJ2-3	NA	TRBV7-9	TGTGCCAGCAGCCCAAGACAGGAGCGAGTCCTCACAGATACGCAGTATTTT	CASSPRQERVLTDTQYF
NA	TRBJ2-3	NA	TRBV9	TGTGCCAGCAGCGATGGACGGAGGGGGAGCACAGATACGCAGTATTTT	CASSDGRRGSTDTQYF
NA	TRBJ1-1	NA	TRBV9	TGTGCCAGCAGCTCGACGCAGGACACTGAAACTTTCTTT	CASSSTQDTETFF
NA	TRBJ1-1	NA	TRBV18	TGTGCCAGCTCACCACGTCTAACTGAAGCTTTCTTT	CASSPRLTEAFF
NA	TRBJ1-6	NA	TRBV2	TGTGCCAGCAGCGTCTCAGGGGAGGCGAATTCACCCCTCCACTTT	CASSVSGEANSPLHF
NA	TRBJ1-2	few	TRBV4-2	TGTGCCAGCAGCCAAGATTCTGGGCAGACCTATGGCTACACCTTC	CASSQDSGQTYGYTF
NA	TRBJ1-5	few	TRBV28	TGTGCCAGCAGTTTAGGGGCGGTATTTCAGCCCCAGCATTTT	CASSLGAVFQPQHF
NA	TRBJ2-1	few	TRBV28	TGTGCCAGCAGCTATCCGGGAATGAGATGGGATGAGCAGTTCTTC	CASSYPGMRWDEQFF
NA	TRBJ1-1	few	TRBV7-9	TGTGCCAGCAGCTTACGGTCACAGATGAACACTGAAGCTTTCTTT	CASSLRSQMNTEAFF
NA	TRBJ1-1	NA	TRBV29-1	TGCAGCGTTGCAGGGGTGAACACTGAAGCTTTCTTT	CSVAGVNTEAFF
NA	TRBJ1-5	few	TRBV4-2	TGTGCCAGCAGCCAAGAGACACAGGGAAGTCAGCCCCAGCATTTT	CASSQETQGSQPQHF
TRBD1	TRBJ2-7	few	TRBV6-5	TGTGCCAGCAGCCGGGACAGGGGAAAAAACGAGCAGTACTTC	CASSRDRGKNEQYF
NA	TRBJ2-7	few	TRBV10-3	TGTGCCGGAGGGTCCTCCTACGAGCAGTACTTC	CAGGSSYEQYF
NA	TRBJ2-3	NA	TRBV27	TGTGCCAGCTCCCGGCGGAGGGATACGCAGTATTTT	CASSRRRDTQYF
NA	TRBJ2-5	NA	TRBV14	TGTGCCAGCAGCGACCGGGACACCTTTCAAGAGACCCAGTACTTC	CASSDRDTFQETQYF
NA	TRBJ1-2	NA	TRBV11-2	TGTGCCAGCAGCTTAGATCGAAGGGATGGCTACACCTTC	CASSLDRRDGYTF
NA	TRBJ1-3	NA	TRBV15	TGTGCCACCAGCAGAGATCAGGGGACTGGAAACACCATATATTTT	CATSRDQGTGNTIYF
TRBD2	TRBJ2-5	NA	TRBV9	TGTGCCAGCAGCGTTAGCGGGGGGTCGTACCAAGAGACCCAGTACTTC	CASSVSGGSYQETQYF
NA	TRBJ1-2	NA	TRBV20-1	TGCAGTGCTGGGGGACAAGCGGGCTACACCTTC	CSAGGQAGYTF
TRBD1	TRBJ2-7	NA	TRBV19	TGTGCCAGTAGTACACGGACAGGGACTTCCTACGAGCAGTACTTC	CASSTRTGTSYEQYF
NA	TRBJ2-7	NA	TRBV28	TGTGCCAGCCTTCCCCAGGCCGGGCCAAACTACGAGCAGTACTTC	CASLPQAGPNYEQYF
NA	TRBJ1-6	few	TRBV28	TGTGCCAGCAGATCCGGGATAGAGGGATCACCCCTCCACTTT	CASRSGIEGSPLHF
TRBD1	TRBJ1-2	NA	TRBV6-5	TGTGCCAGCAGTTACCTCAACAGGGGGAACTATGGCTACACCTTC	CASSYLNRGNYGYTF
NA	TRBJ2-2	NA	TRBV7-6	TGTGCCAGCAGCCCTAGGTCCCGGGTCAGCACCGGGGAGCTGTTTTTT	CASSPRSRVSTGELFF
TRBD1	TRBJ1-1	few	TRBV11-3	TGTGCCAGCAGCTCCCATGACAGGGCGGCGAACACTGAAGCTTTCTTT	CASSSHDRAANTEAFF
NA	TRBJ1-6	NA	TRBV30	TGTGCCTGGAGTGTAAGGCTAAGCTCCTATAATTCACCCCTCCACTTT	CAWSVRLSSYNSPLHF
NA	TRBJ1-3	NA	TRBV29-1	TGCAGCGTTGAAGATGTCCCTGGAAACACCATATATTTT	CSVEDVPGNTIYF
TRBD1	TRBJ1-1	few	TRBV2	TGTGCCAGCAGGACAGGGGTGAGCACTGAAGCTTTCTTT	CASRTGVSTEAFF
NA	TRBJ2-5	NA	TRBV5-1	TGCGCCAGCAGCCCGTCGGCTAGCGCGAATCAAGAGACCCAGTACTTC	CASSPSASANQETQYF
NA	TRBJ1-4	NA	TRBV28	TGTGCCAGCAGTGACAGCGGAACTAATGAAAAACTGTTTTTT	CASSDSGTNEKLFF
TRBD2	TRBJ2-7	NA	TRBV9	TGTGCCAGCAGCCCTAGAGGACTAGCAACGACCTACGAGCAGTACTTC	CASSPRGLATTYEQYF
NA	TRBJ1-3	few	TRBV6-5	TGTGCCAGCAGTTTGGCTTACTCTGGAAACACCATATATTTT	CASSLAYSGNTIYF
NA	TRBJ2-2	few	TRBV6-6	TGTGCCAGCAGTTACCGTCGGGGTGTAACCGGGGAGCTGTTTTTT	CASSYRRGVTGELFF
NA	TRBJ2-5	NA	TRBV7-2	TGTGCCAGCAGCTTAGCCCCGTCAAAAGAGACCCAGTACTTC	CASSLAPSKETQYF